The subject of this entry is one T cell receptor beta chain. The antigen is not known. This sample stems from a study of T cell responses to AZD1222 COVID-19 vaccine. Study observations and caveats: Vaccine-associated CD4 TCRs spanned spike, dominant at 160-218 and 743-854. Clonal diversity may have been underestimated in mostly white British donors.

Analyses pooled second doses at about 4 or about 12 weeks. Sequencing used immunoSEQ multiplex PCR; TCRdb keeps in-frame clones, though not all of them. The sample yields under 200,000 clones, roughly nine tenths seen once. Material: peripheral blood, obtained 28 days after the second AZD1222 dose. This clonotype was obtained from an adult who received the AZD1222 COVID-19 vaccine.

CDR3 in DNA: TGTGCCAGCAGCTTACTAGGGCTACCTTTCAATGAGCAGTTCTTC. It translates to CASSLLGLPFNEQFF. V is TRBV7-2 and J is TRBJ2-1; D is undetermined. The CDR3 has 15 residues. V was clipped by 2 bases and J by 6 bases, with 14 bases between them. In germline, CDR1 is SGHTA, CDR2 FQGNSA. Full variable domain (rest looked up from reference TRBV7-2 and TRBJ2-1): GAGVSQSPSNKVTEKGKDVELRCDPISGHTALYWYRQSLGQGLEFLIYFQGNSAPDKSGLPSDRFSAERTGGSVSTLTIQRTQQEDSAVYLCASSLLGLPFNEQFFGPGTRLTVL.